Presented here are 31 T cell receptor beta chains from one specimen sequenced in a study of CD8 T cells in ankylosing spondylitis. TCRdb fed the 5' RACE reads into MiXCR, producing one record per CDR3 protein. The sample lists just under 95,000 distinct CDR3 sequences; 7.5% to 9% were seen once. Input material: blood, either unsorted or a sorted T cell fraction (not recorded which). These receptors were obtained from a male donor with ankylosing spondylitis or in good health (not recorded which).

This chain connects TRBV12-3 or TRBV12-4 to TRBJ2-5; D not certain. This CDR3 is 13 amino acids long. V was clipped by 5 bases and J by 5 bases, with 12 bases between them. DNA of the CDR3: TGTGCCAGCAGTCCCTTACCCTTGGAGACCCAGTACTTC. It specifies CASSPLPLETQYF.

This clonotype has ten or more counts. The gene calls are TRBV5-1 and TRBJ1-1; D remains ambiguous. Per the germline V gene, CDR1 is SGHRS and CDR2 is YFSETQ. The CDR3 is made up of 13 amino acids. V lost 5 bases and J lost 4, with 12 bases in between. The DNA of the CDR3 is TGCGCCAGCAGGATGTTCACAAGCACTGAAGCTTTCTTT. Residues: CASRMFTSTEAFF.

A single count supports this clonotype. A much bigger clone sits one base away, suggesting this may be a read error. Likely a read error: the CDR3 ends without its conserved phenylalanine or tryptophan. Written as DNA, the CDR3 is TGTGCCAGCAGTTACCTGACGGGCCCGGAAGCTTTCGTT. Translating it yields CASSYLTGPEAFV. The rearrangement uses TRBV6-6 and TRBJ1-1; D gene uncertain. The CDR3 is 13 amino acids. Deletions cut 2 bases from V and 8 bases from J, with 12 bases between. CDR1 is MNHNY and CDR2 is SVGAGI in the germline V gene (reference sequence).

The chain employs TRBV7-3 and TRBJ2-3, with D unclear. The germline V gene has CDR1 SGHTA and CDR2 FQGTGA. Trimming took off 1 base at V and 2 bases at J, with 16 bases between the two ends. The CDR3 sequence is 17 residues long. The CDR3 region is CASSLSPDESYTDTQYF. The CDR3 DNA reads TGTGCCAGCAGCTTAAGTCCGGACGAAAGTTACACAGATACGCAGTATTTT. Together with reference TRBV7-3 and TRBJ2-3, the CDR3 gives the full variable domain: GAGVSQTPSNKVTEKGKYVELRCDPISGHTALYWYRQSLGQGPEFLIYFQGTGAADDSGLPNDRFFAVRPEGSVSTLKIQRTERGDSAVYLCASSLSPDESYTDTQYFGPGTRLTVL.

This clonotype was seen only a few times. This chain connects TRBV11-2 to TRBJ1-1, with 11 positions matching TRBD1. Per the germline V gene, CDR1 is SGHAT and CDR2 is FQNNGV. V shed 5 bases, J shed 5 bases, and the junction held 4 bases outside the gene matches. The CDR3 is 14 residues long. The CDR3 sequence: CASSRDRGGTEAFF. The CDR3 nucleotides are TGTGCCAGCAGCCGGGACAGGGGGGGGACTGAAGCTTTCTTT.

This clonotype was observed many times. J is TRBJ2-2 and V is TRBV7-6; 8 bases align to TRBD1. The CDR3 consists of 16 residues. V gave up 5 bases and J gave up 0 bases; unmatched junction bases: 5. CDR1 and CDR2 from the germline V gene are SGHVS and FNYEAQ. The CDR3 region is CASSPRTGTNTGELFF. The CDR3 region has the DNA TGTGCCAGCAGCCCCAGGACAGGGACGAACACCGGGGAGCTGTTTTTT.

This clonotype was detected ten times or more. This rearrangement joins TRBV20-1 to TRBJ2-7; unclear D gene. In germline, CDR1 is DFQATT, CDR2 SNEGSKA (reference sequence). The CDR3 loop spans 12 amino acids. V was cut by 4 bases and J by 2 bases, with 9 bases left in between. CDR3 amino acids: CSAKPAPYEQYF. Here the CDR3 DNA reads TGCAGTGCTAAACCGGCCCCCTACGAGCAGTACTTC.

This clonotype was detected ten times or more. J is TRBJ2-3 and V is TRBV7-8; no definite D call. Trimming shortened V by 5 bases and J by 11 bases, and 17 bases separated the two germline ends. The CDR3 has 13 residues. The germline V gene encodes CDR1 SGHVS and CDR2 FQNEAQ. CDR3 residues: CASSPFASVVQYF. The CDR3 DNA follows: TGTGCCAGCAGCCCCTTTGCCTCCGTTGTGCAGTATTTT.

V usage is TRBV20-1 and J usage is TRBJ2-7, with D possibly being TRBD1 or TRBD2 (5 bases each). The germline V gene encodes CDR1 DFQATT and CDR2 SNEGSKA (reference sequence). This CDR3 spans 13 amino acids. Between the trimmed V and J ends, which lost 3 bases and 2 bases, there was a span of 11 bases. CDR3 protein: CSASRDGTYEQYF. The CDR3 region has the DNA TGCAGTGCTAGTAGGGACGGAACCTACGAGCAGTACTTC.

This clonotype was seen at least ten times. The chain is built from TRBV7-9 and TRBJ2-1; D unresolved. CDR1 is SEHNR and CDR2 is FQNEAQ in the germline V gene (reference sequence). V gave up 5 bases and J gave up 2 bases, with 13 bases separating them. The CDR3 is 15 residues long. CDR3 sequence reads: CASSHPRRPYNEQFF. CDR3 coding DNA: TGTGCCAGCAGCCACCCCCGTCGACCCTACAATGAGCAGTTCTTC.

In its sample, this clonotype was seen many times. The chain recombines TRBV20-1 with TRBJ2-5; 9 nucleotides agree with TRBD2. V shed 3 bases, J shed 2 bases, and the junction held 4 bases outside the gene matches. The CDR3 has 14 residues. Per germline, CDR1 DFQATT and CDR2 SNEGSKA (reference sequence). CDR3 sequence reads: CSARLAGRQETQYF. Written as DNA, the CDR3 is TGCAGTGCTAGGCTAGCGGGGAGGCAAGAGACCCAGTACTTC.

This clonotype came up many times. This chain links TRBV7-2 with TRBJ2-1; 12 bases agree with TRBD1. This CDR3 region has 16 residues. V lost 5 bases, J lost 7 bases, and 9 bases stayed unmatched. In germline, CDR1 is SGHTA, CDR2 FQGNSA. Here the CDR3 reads CASSAAGTGGINEQFF. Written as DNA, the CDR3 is TGTGCCAGCAGCGCAGCCGGGACAGGGGGCATAAATGAGCAGTTCTTC.

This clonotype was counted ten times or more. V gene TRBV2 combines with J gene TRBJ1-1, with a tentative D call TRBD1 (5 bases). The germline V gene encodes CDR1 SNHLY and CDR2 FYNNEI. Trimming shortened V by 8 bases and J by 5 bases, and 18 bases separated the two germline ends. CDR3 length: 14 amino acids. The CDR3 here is CASGGVHSLTEAFF. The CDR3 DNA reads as TGTGCCAGCGGGGGGGTTCACAGCCTTACTGAAGCTTTCTTT.

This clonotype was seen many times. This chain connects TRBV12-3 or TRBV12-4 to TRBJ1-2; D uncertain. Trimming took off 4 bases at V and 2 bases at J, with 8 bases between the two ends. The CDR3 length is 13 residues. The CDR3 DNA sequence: TGTGCCAGCAGTTCTTGGGGAAACTATGGCTACACCTTC. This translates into CASSSWGNYGYTF.

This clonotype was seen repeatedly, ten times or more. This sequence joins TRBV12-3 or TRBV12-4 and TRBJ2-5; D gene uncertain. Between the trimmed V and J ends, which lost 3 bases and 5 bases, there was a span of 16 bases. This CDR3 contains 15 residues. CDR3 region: CASSLLSGFGETQYF. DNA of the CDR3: TGTGCCAGCAGTTTGTTATCCGGGTTTGGGGAGACCCAGTACTTC.

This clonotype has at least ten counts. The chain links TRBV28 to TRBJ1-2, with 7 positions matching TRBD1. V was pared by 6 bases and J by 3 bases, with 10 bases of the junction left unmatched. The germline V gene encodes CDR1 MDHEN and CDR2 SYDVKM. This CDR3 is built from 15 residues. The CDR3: CASRIGGRVYYGYTF. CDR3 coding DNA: TGTGCCAGCAGAATAGGGGGCAGGGTGTACTATGGCTACACCTTC.

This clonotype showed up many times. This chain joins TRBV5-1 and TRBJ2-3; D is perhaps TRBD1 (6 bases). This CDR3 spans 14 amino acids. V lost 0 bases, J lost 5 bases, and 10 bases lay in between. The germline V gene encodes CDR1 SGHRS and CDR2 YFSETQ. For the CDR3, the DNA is TGCGCCAGCAGCTTGGAAGGGGGTGGAGATACGCAGTATTTT. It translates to CASSLEGGGDTQYF.

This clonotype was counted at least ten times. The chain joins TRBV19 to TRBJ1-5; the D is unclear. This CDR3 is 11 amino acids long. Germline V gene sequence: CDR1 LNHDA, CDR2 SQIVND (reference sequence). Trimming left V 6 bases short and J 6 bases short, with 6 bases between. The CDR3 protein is CASSSGQPQHF. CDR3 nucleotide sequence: TGTGCCAGTAGCTCGGGTCAGCCCCAGCATTTT.

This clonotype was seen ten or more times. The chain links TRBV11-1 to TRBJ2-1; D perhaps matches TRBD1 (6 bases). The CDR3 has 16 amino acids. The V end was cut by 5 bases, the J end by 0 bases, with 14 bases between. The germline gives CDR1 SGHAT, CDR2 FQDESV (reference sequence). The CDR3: CASSPTDRISYNEQFF. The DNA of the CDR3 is TGTGCCAGCAGCCCGACAGACAGGATCTCCTACAATGAGCAGTTCTTC. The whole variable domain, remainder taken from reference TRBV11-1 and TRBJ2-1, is EAEVAQSPRYKITEKSQAVAFWCDPISGHATLYWYRQILGQGPELLVQFQDESVVDDSQLPKDRFSAERLKGVDSTLKIQPAELGDSAMYLCASSPTDRISYNEQFFGPGTRLTVL.

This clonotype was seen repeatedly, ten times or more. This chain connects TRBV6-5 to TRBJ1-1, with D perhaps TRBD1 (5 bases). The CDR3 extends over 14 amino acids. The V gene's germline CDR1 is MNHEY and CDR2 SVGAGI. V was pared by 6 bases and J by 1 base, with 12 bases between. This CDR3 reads CASRRGSENTEAFF. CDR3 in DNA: TGTGCCAGCAGGCGGGGGTCGGAGAACACTGAAGCTTTCTTT.

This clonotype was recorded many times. This chain's CDR3 is CASSSGDEQYF. CDR3 in DNA: TGTGCCAGCAGTTCAGGGGACGAGCAGTACTTC. The chain uses TRBV7-9 and TRBJ2-7; the D gene is possibly TRBD1 (6 bases). V dropped 6 bases and J dropped 5 bases, with 8 bases sitting between them. This CDR3 is 11 amino acids long. The V gene's germline CDR1 is SEHNR and CDR2 FQNEAQ (reference sequence).

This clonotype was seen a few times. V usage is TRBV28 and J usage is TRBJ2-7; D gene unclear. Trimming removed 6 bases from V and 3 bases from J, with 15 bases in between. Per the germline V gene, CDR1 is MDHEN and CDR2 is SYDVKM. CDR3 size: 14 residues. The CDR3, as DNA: TGTGCCAGCAGGCAGTACATCCCGAACTACGAGCAGTACTTC. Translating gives CASRQYIPNYEQYF.

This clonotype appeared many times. The CDR3 spells CASSSTGTGDHEQFF. The CDR3 DNA reads TGTGCCAGCAGCTCAACCGGGACAGGGGACCATGAGCAGTTCTTC. This chain links TRBV7-9 with TRBJ2-1; 10 bases match TRBD1. V gave up 4 bases and J gave up 8 bases; unmatched junction bases: 8. This CDR3 has 15 amino acids. CDR1 SEHNR and CDR2 FQNEAQ come from the germline V gene (reference sequence).

CDR3 nucleotide sequence: TGCGCCAGCAAGGAGGGGGGACCACTTGCGAACACCGGGGAGCTGTTTTTT. Translating gives CASKEGGPLANTGELFF. The chain combines TRBV5-1 with TRBJ2-2; D tentatively reads TRBD1 or TRBD2 (6 bases each). Trimming took 6 bases from V and 0 from J, leaving 18 bases between them. Germline assignment: CDR1 SGHRS and CDR2 YFSETQ. The CDR3 length is 17 residues.

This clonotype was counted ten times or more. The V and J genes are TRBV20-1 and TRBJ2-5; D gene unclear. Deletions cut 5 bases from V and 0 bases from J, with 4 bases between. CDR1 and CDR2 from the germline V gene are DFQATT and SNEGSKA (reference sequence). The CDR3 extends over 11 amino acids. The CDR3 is CSAQHQETQYF. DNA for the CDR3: TGCAGTGCTCAGCACCAAGAGACCCAGTACTTC.

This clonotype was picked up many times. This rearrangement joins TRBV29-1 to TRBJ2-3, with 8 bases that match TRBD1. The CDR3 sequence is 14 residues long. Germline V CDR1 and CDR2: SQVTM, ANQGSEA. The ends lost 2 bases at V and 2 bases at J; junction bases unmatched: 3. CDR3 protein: CSVEFRGHTDTQYF. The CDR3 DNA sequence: TGCAGCGTTGAATTCAGGGGGCACACAGATACGCAGTATTTT.

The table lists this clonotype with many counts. This chain's CDR3 is CSAPADLAYNEQFF. The DNA for the CDR3 is TGCAGTGCTCCTGCGGACTTAGCTTACAATGAGCAGTTCTTC. The rearrangement uses TRBV20-1 and TRBJ2-1; tentatively, D is TRBD2 (5 bases). Per germline, CDR1 DFQATT and CDR2 SNEGSKA (reference sequence). This CDR3 region has 14 residues. V shed 5 bases and J shed 4 bases, with 15 bases lying between them.

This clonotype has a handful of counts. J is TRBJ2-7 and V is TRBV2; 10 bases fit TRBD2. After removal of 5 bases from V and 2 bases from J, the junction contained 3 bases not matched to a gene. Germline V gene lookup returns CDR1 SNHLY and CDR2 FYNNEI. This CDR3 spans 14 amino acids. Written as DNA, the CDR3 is TGTGCCAGCAGTCCTAGCGGGGGTCCCTACGAGCAGTACTTC. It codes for CASSPSGGPYEQYF.

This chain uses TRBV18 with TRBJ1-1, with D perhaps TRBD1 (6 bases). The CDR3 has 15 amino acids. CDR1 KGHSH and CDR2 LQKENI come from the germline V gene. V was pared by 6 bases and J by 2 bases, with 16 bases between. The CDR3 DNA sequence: TGTGCCAGCTCGCAGGGGTTAACAGGCAACACTGAAGCTTTCTTT. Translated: CASSQGLTGNTEAFF.

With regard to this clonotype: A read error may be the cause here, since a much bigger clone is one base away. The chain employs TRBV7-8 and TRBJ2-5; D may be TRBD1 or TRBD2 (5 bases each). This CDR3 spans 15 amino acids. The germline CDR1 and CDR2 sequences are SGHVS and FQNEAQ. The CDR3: CASSVALAGQETQYF. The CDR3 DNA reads TGTGCCAGCAGCGTAGCGTTGGCAGGGCAAGAGACCCAGTACTTC.

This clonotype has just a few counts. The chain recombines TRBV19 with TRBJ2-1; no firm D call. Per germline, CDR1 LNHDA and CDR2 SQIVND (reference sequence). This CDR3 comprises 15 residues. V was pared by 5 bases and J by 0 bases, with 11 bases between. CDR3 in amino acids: CASSVDESSYNEQFF. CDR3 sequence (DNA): TGTGCCAGTAGTGTGGACGAAAGCTCCTACAATGAGCAGTTCTTC.